This T cell receptor (beta chain) was identified in a study of molecular identifiers for immune sequencing clone quantification. Study-level background: Five portions were made in replicates from RNA of approximately 20,000 or 98,000 naive CD8 cells, and four underwent sequencing.

Previously reported methods and listed TCR primers produced the bulk TCR libraries. In TCRdb, the PCR reads were re-called with MiXCR into one record per CDR3 protein. The sample includes a few hundred thousand distinct CDR3 sequences, 25% seen only once; the top ten take roughly 0.77%. Researchers sorted naive CD8 T cells as cells that were CD8+CD4-CCR7+CD45RA+. V gave up 1 base and J gave up 6 bases, with 24 bases separating them. Germline V gene data show CDR1 as SNHLY and CDR2 as FYNNEI. CDR3 size: 18 residues. Regarding this clonotype: This sequence may be a read error, since a much larger clone differs from it by one base.

This chain connects TRBV2 to TRBJ1-2; D might be TRBD1 (5 bases). The clonotype was recovered from a human donor in good health. Some libraries in this study had Jurkat cell RNA spiked in. Material for sequencing was naive CD8+ T cells from blood, with Jurkat cell RNA spiked in. Subset noted: FACS-sorted CD8+CD4-CCR7+CD45RA+ naive T cells. The CDR3 DNA reads TGTGCCAGCAGTGAAGACGGGACCAATCCCTCCGGTGCGGATGGCTACACCTTC. As protein: CASSEDGTNPSGADGYTF.